This entry is about one T cell receptor beta chain. No antigen is known for it. On the basis of clinical symptoms, serum thyroxine and TRAb, thyroid ultrasound and orbital computed tomography, diagnoses were made. PBMCs stemmed from about 9.5 ml fresh peripheral blood. The CDR3 covers 14 residues. From germline, CDR1 is LNHDA and CDR2 SQIVND (reference sequence). Trimming removed 7 bases at V and 11 bases at J, with 21 bases between. This sample stems from a study of T cells in Graves' hyperthyroidism and ophthalmopathy. Study-wide results and limits: Separation of ophthalmopathy from stable hyperthyroidism was achieved by a 13 V-J model.

What was amplified from RNA transcripts were TCR beta CDR3 regions. An initial round of RT-PCR targeting the TCR CDR3 relied on the HTBI primer set. From the multiplex PCR reads, TCRdb called clonotypes with MiXCR, one entry per CDR3 protein. The sample includes 300,000 to 450,000 distinct CDR3 sequences, roughly an eighth of them seen just once. Sample: blood. This chain links TRBV19 with TRBJ2-1, with D tentatively TRBD2 (8 bases). The receptor's source is a woman between 18 and 30 years old with Graves' hyperthyroidism. CDR3 nucleotide sequence: TGTGCCAGTAACGGGGGGGACAGTGATAATAAGCAGTTCTTC. Amino acid sequence: CASNGGDSDNKQFF.